The rows below give T cell receptor beta chains drawn from one sample of a study of tumor-infiltrating lymphocytes in localized non-small cell lung cancer. Repertoires were generated with immunoSEQ multiplex PCR, while TCRdb's copy carries only in-frame clones and drops some. The data contain some 15,000 clones, around four fifths of them singletons. Sequencing was carried out using lung tumor tissue. The receptors were gathered from a human donor with non-small cell lung cancer. Both conserved end residues are part of each CDR3. The D gene is left open where the match is weak. Size tells how often a clone was seen (once, few, many) or the class of an expanded clone, and some rows leave it out.

J	V	D	size	DNA	CDR3
TRBJ1-2	TRBV2	TRBD1	-	TGTGCCAGCAGTGAAGCCCGGGACAGGGGGTTTGGCTACACCTTC	CASSEARDRGFGYTF
TRBJ1-1	TRBV28	-	medium-sized	TGTGCCAGCAGTTCCACCCCCAACGGGGGGCGAGTAGCTTTCTTT	CASSSTPNGGRVAFF
TRBJ2-7	TRBV6-1	-	-	TGTGCCAGCAGTGAAAACAGGGCCGCCTACGAGCAGTACTTC	CASSENRAAYEQYF
TRBJ2-3	TRBV7-3	TRBD2	few	TGTGCCAGCAGCCGCGGGACTAGCGGGAATACGCAGTATTTT	CASSRGTSGNTQYF
TRBJ1-6	TRBV5-1	TRBD1	once	TGCGCCAGCAGTGGGACAGGGAATTCACCCCTCCACTTT	CASSGTGNSPLHF
TRBJ2-7	TRBV7-7	-	few	TGTGCTAGCAGCTTATTGCCCAGTTACGAGCAGTACTTC	CASSLLPSYEQYF
TRBJ1-1	TRBV5-8	-	-	TGTGCCAGCAGCTTTTCAGTTGAAGCTTTCTTT	CASSFSVEAFF
TRBJ1-2	TRBV29-1	-	-	TGCAGCGTTGAAGAAGTAGACAGGCATAACTATGGCTACACCTTC	CSVEEVDRHNYGYTF
TRBJ1-3	TRBV19	-	-	TGTGCCAGTAGTATGGGGGACACCTCTGGAAACACCATATATTTT	CASSMGDTSGNTIYF
TRBJ1-1	TRBV5-4	TRBD1	-	TGTGCCAGCAGCCAAAGCAGGACAGGGGCCCAAGCTTTCTTT	CASSQSRTGAQAFF
TRBJ2-7	TRBV7-2	TRBD1	-	TGTGCCAGCAGCCCAACTCCGGACCCCGCCAGGGGGCGGTACGAGCAGTACTTC	CASSPTPDPARGRYEQYF